These T cell receptor beta chains were read from a single sample in a study of shared clonotypes between healthy human individuals. Produced via immunoSEQ multiplex PCR; TCRdb's table is partial and in-frame only. The sample yields over 2 million clones, 85% to 95% seen once. The sequenced sample consisted of naive CD4+ T cells sorted from blood. These receptors came from a man between 18 and 35 years old in good health. Each CDR3 is given with its conserved first and last residue. The order of the fields is D gene, V gene, clone size, J gene, CDR3 DNA, CDR3 protein. A D gene is named only where the DNA matches it firmly. Clone sizes are given selectively: once, few, many, or a class where the clone is expanded.

>TRBD1|TRBV28|-|TRBJ2-7
TGTGCCAGCAGTTTAGCCAAGACAGGGGGCCTGTACGAGCAGTACTTC
CASSLAKTGGLYEQYF
>-|TRBV18|-|TRBJ1-5
TGTGCCAGCTCCCCCGGTGGTGCTCAGCCCCAGCATTTT
CASSPGGAQPQHF
>TRBD1|TRBV6-1|-|TRBJ1-4
TGTGCCAGCAGTGTGGGGACAGGGGTTGAAAAACTGTTTTTT
CASSVGTGVEKLFF
>-|TRBV9|-|TRBJ2-5
TGTGCCAGCAGCGTAGAGAGGGTTGGGGAGACCCAGTACTTC
CASSVERVGETQYF
>-|TRBV10-2|once|TRBJ2-1
TGCGCCAGCAGGGATCGACCCTACAATGAGCAGTTCTTC
CASRDRPYNEQFF
>-|TRBV11-2|-|TRBJ2-3
TGTGCCAGCAGCCCACAGGGGGGAGGGACAGATACGCAGTATTTT
CASSPQGGGTDTQYF
>-|TRBV30|-|TRBJ1-6
TGTGCCTGGAGTGAGAGCTCCTATAATTCACCCCTCCACTTT
CAWSESSYNSPLHF
>TRBD2|TRBV4-1|once|TRBJ2-7
TGCGCCAGCAGCCAAGAACCCGGGCTAGCGGTCTACGAGCAGTACTTC
CASSQEPGLAVYEQYF
>TRBD1|TRBV4-1|-|TRBJ1-4
TGCGCCAGCAGCCAAGAAGGCGCCAGGGGGGAAAAACTGTTTTTT
CASSQEGARGEKLFF
>-|TRBV5-4|-|TRBJ2-7
TGTGCCAGCAGCTCTAGGACAGAGTTCTCCTACGAGCAGTACTTC
CASSSRTEFSYEQYF
>-|TRBV7-7|-|TRBJ1-5
TGTGCTAGCAGCGCCCAACGGGGGGCTGGCAATCAGCCCCAGCATTTT
CASSAQRGAGNQPQHF
>TRBD1|TRBV5-5|-|TRBJ2-5
TGTGCCAGCAGCTTTGCAGGGGGAGAGACCCAGTACTTC
CASSFAGGETQYF
>-|TRBV19|-|TRBJ2-7
TGTGCCACTTCACAGGGTAGGGGATACTACGAGCAGTACTTC
CATSQGRGYYEQYF
>TRBD1|TRBV6-1|-|TRBJ1-1
TGTGCCAGCAGCAGACAGGGGACGAACACTGAAGCTTTCTTT
CASSRQGTNTEAFF
>-|TRBV6-5|-|TRBJ1-2
TGTGCCAGCAGTTACTCATCCGGGCTTAACTATGGCTACACCTTC
CASSYSSGLNYGYTF
>-|TRBV2|once|TRBJ2-7
TGTGCCACCTCGAGAAGAAGTCCCCTAACCCCAGTCGCATACGAGCAGTACTTC
CATSRRSPLTPVAYEQYF
>-|TRBV10-1|-|TRBJ1-4
TGCGCCAGCAGTGATAAAACTACAACTAATGAAAAACTGTTTTTT
CASSDKTTTNEKLFF
>-|TRBV12-2|-|TRBJ2-7
TGTGCAAGTCGCTTCGGGACTAGCGGCAACGCCACCTTTGCCTACGAGCAGTACTTC
CASRFGTSGNATFAYEQYF
>-|TRBV19|-|TRBJ1-2
TGTGCCAGTAGTATCCCCGGCCAGGGGAACTATGGCTACACCTTC
CASSIPGQGNYGYTF
>-|TRBV11-2|-|TRBJ1-3
TGTGCCAGCAGCTTAGGCCAGGTTGGAAACACCATATATTTT
CASSLGQVGNTIYF